The clone carrying this T cell receptor (beta chain) was seen more than once but under ten times. The antigen remains unidentified. Template switching introduced a universal primer site, and the cDNA bore unique molecular identifiers. TCRdb passed the 5' RACE reads through MiXCR, listing each CDR3 protein once. The table records 700,000 or so distinct CDR3 sequences, around 8.6% of them present only once. This entry belongs to a study of identical twins. Study-wide points: Cross-sectional statistical analysis, not tracking of the same donors, underpinned the conclusions. Compared with models, monozygotic twins showed more out-of-frame TCR alpha sharing.

Healthy Caucasians alone served as donors. Germline trimming cut 6 bases from V and 3 bases from J; bases unmatched to any gene: 9. The germline gives CDR1 MNHNS, CDR2 SASEGT. The CDR3 loop spans 15 amino acids. This sample was shared with a second study, whose subject was yellow fever vaccine responses in identical twins.

The sequence was collected from a woman aged 18-29 years in good health. This rearrangement joins TRBV6-1 to TRBJ2-3, with 7 nucleotides matching TRBD2. The sample was PBMCs. The CDR3 DNA sequence: TGTGCCAGCAGAAAACGGGGGGAGTCTACAGATACGCAGTATTTT. Its protein is CASRKRGESTDTQYF.